One TCR beta chain is described in this entry. Other DNA sequences in the same sample also yield this CDR3. In germline, CDR1 is SGHTA, CDR2 FQGNSA. CDR3 length equals 13 residues. Trimming cost V 5 bases and J 2 bases, with 9 bases left between them. Original handling: It was from reference gene primer amplification that nucleated cell counts were estimated. This table comes from immunoSEQ multiplex PCR, and its TCRdb copy is limited to in-frame clones, with some not included. The V and J calls and clone size come from that table; D and trimming were worked out from the DNA. Of 200,000 to 250,000 clones in the sample, 70% to 90% were seen once. The data belong to a study of blood T cell repertoires in COVID-19. About the study: Specimens from acute and convalescent COVID-19 originated in the United States, Italy and Spain. From T cells, B-cell-depleted T cells, or PBMCs came the material, which was cDNA or gDNA.

The chain has TRBV7-2 and TRBJ1-2; the D gene is possibly TRBD1 (6 bases). The sample was peripheral blood. This TCR derives from a man aged 40-49 years with acute or convalescent COVID-19. The CDR3 protein is CASSPDRNYGYTF. DNA of the CDR3: TGTGCCAGCAGCCCCGACAGGAACTATGGCTACACCTTC.